Each of the 27 T cell receptor beta chains below was sequenced from the same sample in a study of T cells after yellow fever vaccination. TCRdb recomputed calls from the 5' RACE reads with MiXCR, one row per CDR3 protein. The sample carries 95,000 to 100,000 distinct CDR3 sequences, 4.5% to 6% recorded once. The sequencing here drew on CD8+ T cells sorted from PBMCs, taken 10 days after the yellow fever booster vaccination. These receptors originate from a man aged 18 to 30 who received the YFV17D yellow fever vaccine.

This clonotype was picked up many times. The chain carries TRBV7-6 and TRBJ2-3, with a weak D call TRBD2 (5 bases). Germline CDR1 SGHVS, CDR2 FNYEAQ. Between the trimmed V and J ends, which lost 5 bases and 0 bases, there was a span of 18 bases. CDR3 length: 17 residues. CDR3 sequence reads: CASSGPGRRASTDTQYF. CDR3 sequence (DNA): TGTGCCAGCAGCGGACCGGGCCGGCGGGCTAGCACAGATACGCAGTATTTT.

This clonotype was found many times. V gene TRBV6-6 combines with J gene TRBJ1-3; D gene uncertain. Trimming removed 0 bases from V and 1 base from J, with 10 bases in between. The CDR3 totals 16 residues. Germline V gives CDR1 MNHNY, CDR2 SVGAGI (reference sequence). The CDR3 region is CASSYSWTDSGNTIYF. The CDR3 region has the DNA TGTGCCAGCAGTTACTCCTGGACGGATTCTGGAAACACCATATATTTT.

J is TRBJ2-2 and V is TRBV6-5; 11 nucleotides match TRBD2. This CDR3 has 19 amino acids. Germline-derived CDR1 and CDR2 are MNHEY and SVGAGI. V shed 0 bases, J shed 5 bases, and the junction held 11 bases outside the gene matches. The CDR3 bases are TGTGCCAGCAGTTACTCAGGGCTAGCGGGGGGCCAGGGGACCGGGGAGCTGTTTTTT. Translated: CASSYSGLAGGQGTGELFF.

This sequence joins TRBV6-2 or TRBV6-3 and TRBJ1-1, with TRBD1 matching 8 bases. The CDR3 runs to 15 residues. Germline values: CDR1 MNHEY, CDR2 SVGEGT. After removal of 2 bases from V and 5 bases from J, the junction contained 7 bases not matched to a gene. DNA of the CDR3: TGTGCCAGCAGTTACCAAGTACAGGGGGGTACTGAAGCTTTCTTT. Its translation is CASSYQVQGGTEAFF.

The J gene is TRBJ1-1, the V gene TRBV5-6; D call uncertain. V was pared by 6 bases and J by 3 bases, with 12 bases between. Looked up from germline, CDR1 is SGHDT and CDR2 is YYEEEE. The CDR3 sequence is 13 residues long. The CDR3 DNA sequence: TGTGCCAGCACCGCGGGAGGGTACACTGAAGCTTTCTTT. Its translation is CASTAGGYTEAFF.

This clonotype came up a few times. This rearrangement joins TRBV20-1 to TRBJ1-1; TRBD1 matches 10 bases. CDR3 length equals 13 residues. J was trimmed by 4 bases and V by 6 bases; bases with no gene match: 5. The V gene's germline CDR1 is DFQATT and CDR2 SNEGSKA (reference sequence). The CDR3 here is CSARDRGLTEAFF. In DNA form, the CDR3 reads TGCAGTGCCCGAGACAGGGGGCTCACTGAAGCTTTCTTT.

This clonotype was counted between two and nine times. This chain joins TRBV7-9 and TRBJ2-7, with D possibly matching TRBD2 (6 bases). The germline V gene encodes CDR1 SEHNR and CDR2 FQNEAQ (reference sequence). This CDR3 has 13 residues. V was pared by 5 bases and J by 3 bases, with 11 bases between. The CDR3 loop is CASSPRDFYEQYV. The DNA of the CDR3 is TGTGCCAGCAGCCCCCGGGACTTCTACGAGCAGTACGTC.

V and J are TRBV5-1 and TRBJ1-3; D might be TRBD1 (6 bases). The CDR3 extends over 19 amino acids. Trimming shortened V by 4 bases and J by 3 bases, and 26 bases separated the two germline ends. The germline V gene has CDR1 SGHRS and CDR2 YFSETQ. CDR3 in DNA: TGCGCCAGCAGCCTGGGGTACCTAACAGGGAATCGAGTTGGAAACACCATATATTTT. Translated, it gives CASSLGYLTGNRVGNTIYF.

This clonotype was seen a handful of times. This sequence joins TRBV5-1 and TRBJ1-1, with TRBD1 identical over 9 bases. With V trimmed by 4 bases and J by 5 bases, 6 bases remained unmatched. CDR3 length equals 14 residues. CDR1 is SGHRS and CDR2 is YFSETQ in the germline V gene. The CDR3 region is CASSRGQGMTEAFF. CDR3 DNA sequence: TGCGCCAGCAGCCGAGGACAGGGGATGACTGAAGCTTTCTTT.

This chain joins TRBV27 and TRBJ1-2; 7 bases agree with TRBD1. With 2 bases clipped from V and 2 bases from J, the junction kept 2 bases outside the gene matches. The V gene's germline CDR1 is MNHEY and CDR2 SMNVEV (reference sequence). The CDR3 is 14 amino acids. The CDR3 loop is CASSLRGPNYGYTF. CDR3 DNA sequence: TGTGCCAGCAGTTTAAGGGGGCCCAACTATGGCTACACCTTC.

A few counts support this clonotype. CDR3 loop: CASSLQGQPQHF. The CDR3, as DNA: TGTGCCAGCAGTTTGCAGGGGCAGCCCCAGCATTTT. The chain carries TRBV12-3 or TRBV12-4 and TRBJ1-5, with D possibly matching TRBD1 (6 bases). Deletions cut 3 bases from V and 7 bases from J, with 7 bases between. The CDR3 consists of 12 residues.

This clonotype turned up a few times. This chain links TRBV7-9 with TRBJ1-1; weak D call: TRBD1 (5 bases). V shed 3 bases and J shed 2 bases, with 10 bases lying between them. The CDR3 contains 14 residues. Germline V gene lookup returns CDR1 SEHNR and CDR2 FQNEAQ (reference sequence). The CDR3 spells CASSFGGGNTEAFF. The CDR3 nucleotides read TGTGCCAGCAGCTTTGGGGGAGGCAACACTGAAGCTTTCTTT.

The table lists this clonotype with a few counts. The V and J genes are TRBV12-5 and TRBJ2-1, with no clear D. In germline, CDR1 is LGHNT, CDR2 FRNRAP. The germline V and J ends were trimmed by 6 bases and 2 bases, with 14 bases remaining between them. There are 15 residues in the CDR3. The CDR3 DNA follows: TGTGCTAGTGGAGAGAGACATGTCGCCTACAATGAGCAGTTCTTC. The encoded protein is CASGERHVAYNEQFF.

The chain joins TRBV13 to TRBJ2-3, with 12 nucleotides matching TRBD2. From germline, CDR1 is PRHDT and CDR2 FYEKMQ (reference sequence). The ends lost 5 bases at V and 2 bases at J; junction bases unmatched: 5. The CDR3 is 16 residues long. CDR3 sequence: CASSTTSGGTTDTQYF. The CDR3 DNA follows: TGTGCCAGCAGCACCACTAGCGGGGGGACCACAGATACGCAGTATTTT.

Many counts were recorded for this clonotype. The chain combines TRBV5-1 with TRBJ2-7; possibly TRBD2 for D (5 bases). The germline gives CDR1 SGHRS, CDR2 YFSETQ. Between the trimmed V and J ends, which lost 0 bases and 3 bases, there was a span of 7 bases. This CDR3 comprises 13 residues. CDR3 DNA: TGCGCCAGCAGCTTGGGAGGGTTCTACGAGCAGTACTTC. This codes for CASSLGGFYEQYF.

The rearrangement uses TRBV5-5 and TRBJ1-4, with TRBD1 identical over 8 bases. This CDR3 is built from 15 residues. The V segment lost 4 bases and the J segment 6 bases; nucleotides outside the gene matches: 8. Germline values: CDR1 SGHKS, CDR2 YYEKEE (reference sequence). The CDR3 here is CASSGDGTGYEKLFF. CDR3 bases: TGTGCCAGCAGCGGAGACGGGACAGGCTATGAAAAACTGTTTTTT.

This clonotype was seen at least ten times. The V and J genes are TRBV20-1 and TRBJ2-1, with 7 nucleotides matching TRBD2. V lost 8 bases to trimming and J lost 4 bases; unmatched junction nucleotides: 8. This CDR3 contains 13 residues. Germline loops: CDR1 DFQATT, CDR2 SNEGSKA (reference sequence). The DNA for the CDR3 is TGCAGTACTAACCTAGCGGATTACAATGAGCAGTTCTTC. Encoded protein: CSTNLADYNEQFF.

This clonotype was counted at least ten times. The chain carries TRBV12-3 or TRBV12-4 and TRBJ2-5; TRBD2 might be the D (6 bases). V shed 4 bases and J shed 1 base, with 16 bases lying between them. The CDR3 loop spans 16 amino acids. CDR3 loop: CASSYLGTGSQETQYF. The CDR3 nucleotides read TGTGCCAGCAGTTACCTTGGGACTGGAAGCCAAGAGACCCAGTACTTC.

The chain joins TRBV13 to TRBJ2-3; TRBD2 matches 10 bases. Per the germline V gene, CDR1 is PRHDT and CDR2 is FYEKMQ (reference sequence). V was pared by 4 bases and J by 5 bases, with 6 bases of the junction left unmatched. The CDR3 covers 15 residues. As DNA, the CDR3 is TGTGCCAGCAGCTACGGACTAGCGGCCCAAGATACGCAGTATTTT. It translates to CASSYGLAAQDTQYF.

On this clonotype: The germline gene is not matched at one end of the junction; a read error may be the cause. The chain couples TRBV7-7 to TRBJ2-1; D not certain. The CDR3 length is 16 residues. Per the germline V gene, CDR1 is SSHAT and CDR2 is FNYEAQ (reference sequence). As DNA, the CDR3 is TGTGCTAGCAGCTTAGAGCCCGCCCCGGCATCCAATGAGCAGTTCTTC. Translated, it gives CASSLEPAPASNEQFF. Filled out from reference TRBV7-7 and TRBJ2-1, the complete variable domain reads GAGVSQSPRYKVTKRGQDVTLRCDPISSHATLYWYQQALGQGPEFLTYFNYEAQPDKSGLPSDRFSAERPEGSISTLTIQRTEQRDSAMYRCASSLEPAPASNEQFFGPGTRLTVL.

This sequence joins TRBV12-3 or TRBV12-4 and TRBJ2-3, with 8 nucleotides matching TRBD1. The trim removed 5 bases at V and 1 base at J, leaving 5 bases unmatched. The CDR3 covers 15 residues. The CDR3 DNA reads as TGTGCCAGCAGTAGAACAGGGGGACGCACAGATACGCAGTATTTT. Translated: CASSRTGGRTDTQYF.

The rearrangement uses TRBV2 and TRBJ2-1, with D unresolved. Trimming cost V 6 bases and J 8 bases, with 2 bases left between them. Germline CDR1 and CDR2: SNHLY and FYNNEI. There are 9 residues in the CDR3. The CDR3 nucleotides read TGTGCCAGCAGCTATGAGCAGTTCTTC. Translated, it gives CASSYEQFF.

This clonotype was picked up a small number of times. The rearrangement joins TRBV3-1 to TRBJ2-2, with TRBD2 as a possible D gene (7 bases). Germline CDR1 and CDR2: LGHDT and YNNKEL (reference sequence). The V gene lost 2 bases and the J gene lost 5 bases, with 9 bases spanning the gap. There are 14 residues in the CDR3. The CDR3 nucleotides are TGTGCCAGCAGCCAACGGGGGGCAACCGGGGAGCTGTTTTTT. It yields the protein CASSQRGATGELFF. Full variable domain (missing parts from reference TRBV3-1 and TRBJ2-2): DTAVSQTPKYLVTQMGNDKSIKCEQNLGHDTMYWYKQDSKKFLKIMFSYNNKELIINETVPNRFSPKSPDKAHLNLHINSLELGDSAVYFCASSQRGATGELFFGEGSRLTVL.

This clonotype was seen more than once but under ten times. The J gene is TRBJ2-1, the V gene TRBV4-2; 7 bases agree with TRBD2. Germline CDR1 and CDR2: LGHNA and YNFKEQ. Trimming took 1 base from V and 0 from J; bases not matched to a gene: 6. The CDR3 totals 17 residues. The CDR3 DNA reads TGTGCCAGCAGCCAAGGGGAGGGGCTTAGCTCCTACAATGAGCAGTTCTTC. Translating gives CASSQGEGLSSYNEQFF.

This chain connects TRBV7-9 to TRBJ1-2; D is undetermined. Trimming pared 6 bases from V and 9 bases from J, leaving 14 bases between. The CDR3 loop spans 12 amino acids. Germline CDR1 SEHNR, CDR2 FQNEAQ (reference sequence). The CDR3 DNA reads TGTGCCAGCAGACCAGAGGGATTACGCTACACCTTC. It codes for CASRPEGLRYTF.

The rearrangement links TRBV7-8 to TRBJ2-7; 8 bases map to TRBD1. Germline CDR1 is SGHVS and CDR2 is FQNEAQ. Losses at the gene ends were 2 bases for V and 6 bases for J; bases not matched to a gene: 12. The CDR3 spans 16 residues. The CDR3 protein is CASSLSGTGSSFEQYV. CDR3 nucleotide sequence: TGTGCCAGCAGCTTATCCGGGACAGGATCCTCATTCGAGCAGTACGTC.

This clonotype was counted only a few times. The genes are TRBV4-3 and TRBJ2-5, with a weak D call TRBD1 (5 bases). V dropped 0 bases and J dropped 5 bases, with 7 bases sitting between them. CDR1 is LGHNA, CDR2 YSLEER, per germline. This CDR3 spans 13 amino acids. DNA for the CDR3: TGCGCCAGCAGCCAAGACAGGGATGAGACCCAGTACTTC. Its protein is CASSQDRDETQYF.